This T cell receptor beta chain came from a study of shared clonotypes between healthy human individuals. About the study: Three CD4 naive, three CD4 memory, two CD8 naive and one CD8 memory plate were used per donor.

Positive CCR7 selection of CD45RO-negative cells yielded the naive CD8 cells, and terminally differentiated effector memory CD45RA+ cells were excluded. Caucasian adults living in Nashville, Tennessee, provided all samples. Regarding this clone: Its antigen remains unidentified.

Produced via immunoSEQ multiplex PCR; TCRdb's table is partial and in-frame only. The table shows about 590,000 clones, with around 95% occurring only once. From germline, CDR1 is SQVTM and CDR2 ANQGSEA. The junction had 13 bases not matched to a gene; V was cut back by 5 bases and J by 0 bases. This CDR3 contains 17 residues. The study, taken as a whole, reports: Non-shared clonotypes were found to have lower generation probabilities than the clonotypes that were shared by all four of the sorted-subset donors.

Sequencing was carried out using naive CD8+ T cells sorted from blood. The clonotype was recovered from a woman in her 30s in good health. The genes are TRBV29-1 and TRBJ2-3; 8 bases are shared with TRBD2. CDR3: CSVRGGYLAGSTDTQYF. CDR3 bases: TGCAGCGTTCGGGGCGGGTACTTAGCGGGGAGCACAGATACGCAGTATTTT.